This TCR beta chain was captured in a study of control samples from healthy donors and cancer patients. Assay: immunoSEQ multiplex PCR; the TCRdb copy retains only in-frame clones and omits some. The sample records about 100,000 clones, 70% to 85% being singletons. V dropped 5 bases and J dropped 8; count of bases not matched to a gene: 14. Germline CDR1 and CDR2: MGHRA and YSYEKL. CDR3 length: 15 amino acids. The chain carries TRBV4-1 and TRBJ1-2; 7 bases align to TRBD1. Sequenced input: blood. The sequence came from a man between 18 and 35 years old in good health. As DNA, the CDR3 is TGCGCCAGCAGCGGACGGGACAGTGGGTCGGGCGGCTACACCTTC. Protein sequence: CASSGRDSGSGGYTF.